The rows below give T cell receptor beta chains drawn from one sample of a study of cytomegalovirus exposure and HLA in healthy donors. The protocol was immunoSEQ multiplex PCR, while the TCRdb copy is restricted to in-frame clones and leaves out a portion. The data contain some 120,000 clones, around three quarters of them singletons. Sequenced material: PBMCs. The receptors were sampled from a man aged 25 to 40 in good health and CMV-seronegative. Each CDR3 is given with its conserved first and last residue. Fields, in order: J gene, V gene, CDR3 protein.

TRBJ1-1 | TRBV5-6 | CASSRDRNTEAFF
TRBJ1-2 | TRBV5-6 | CASSYRQQMGGGYTF
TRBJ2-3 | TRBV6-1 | CASTRGAESTDTQYF
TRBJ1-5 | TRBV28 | CASSTGQGRDQPQHF
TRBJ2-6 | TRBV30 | CAWRSRVSGANVLTF
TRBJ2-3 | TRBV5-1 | CASTPLLTDTQYF
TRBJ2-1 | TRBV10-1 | CASSDSLGASGHYEQFF
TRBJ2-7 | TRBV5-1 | CASSFLAGGNTYEQYF
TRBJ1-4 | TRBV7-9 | CASSISKTGTANEKLFF
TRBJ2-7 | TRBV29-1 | CSVLADSYEQYF
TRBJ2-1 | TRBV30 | CAWSAGASYNEQFF
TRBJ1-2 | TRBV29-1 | CSVGDRGINYGYTF
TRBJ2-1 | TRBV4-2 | CASSQDRNQLATYNEQFF
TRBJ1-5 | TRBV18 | CASSPPGGPGNQPQHF
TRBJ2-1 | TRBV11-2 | CASSGGIGRHNEQFF
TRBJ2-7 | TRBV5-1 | CASSGLAGGVDYEQYF
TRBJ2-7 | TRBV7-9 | CASSSRDREYEQYF
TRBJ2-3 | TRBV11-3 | CASSSILADTQYF
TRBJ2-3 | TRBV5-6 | CASSLDRRYTDTQYF
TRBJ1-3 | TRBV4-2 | CASTLRGTGNTIYF
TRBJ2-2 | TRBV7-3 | CASSIETSTGELFF
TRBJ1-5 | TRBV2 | CASSELRNAQPQHF
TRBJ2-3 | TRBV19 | CASRPEGSDTQYF
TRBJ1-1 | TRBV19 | CASSSQGNTEAFF